The rows below give T cell receptor beta chains drawn from one sample of a study of CD8 T cells in ankylosing spondylitis. TCRdb ran MiXCR on the 5' RACE reads and lists one entry per CDR3 protein. The sample has about 540,000 distinct CDR3 sequences, approximately 12% seen once. Material: blood, either unsorted or a sorted T cell fraction (not recorded which). These receptors were obtained from a male donor with ankylosing spondylitis. The conserved cysteine and the conserved F or W are not part of the CDR3 here. Clone size is shown for a subset of rows, as once, few, many or a class of expanded clone.

v_call,j_call,clone_size,cdr3_aa
TRBV5-1,TRBJ1-6,.,ASRPLDRLPDSPLH
TRBV5-1,TRBJ1-5,many,ASSFDGGNQPQH
TRBV12-3/TRBV12-4,TRBJ1-2,few,ASSALGFFYGYT
TRBV12-3/TRBV12-4,TRBJ2-7,many,ASSAGQGFYEQY
TRBV7-9,TRBJ1-3,.,ASSLSAGANTIY
TRBV20-1,TRBJ1-6,.,SARDLNSPLH
TRBV3-1,TRBJ2-5,many,ASSFGTLQETQY
TRBV7-9,TRBJ1-3,few,ASSPPGSSGNTIY
TRBV20-1,TRBJ2-1,many,SATTSGRGQF
TRBV5-1,TRBJ1-1,few,ASSLAERGTEAF
TRBV12-3/TRBV12-4,TRBJ2-2,many,ASSPLISGELF
TRBV9,TRBJ2-5,many,ASSADRARETQY
TRBV11-2,TRBJ2-1,few,ASSLLRGGDYNEQF
TRBV3-1,TRBJ2-2,.,ASSHNTGAGELF
TRBV29-1,TRBJ2-1,few,SGGGETGTSGVRV
TRBV6-5,TRBJ1-5,.,ASSYSTSMDQPQH
TRBV5-6,TRBJ2-1,.,ASSLVGASNEQF
TRBV5-1,TRBJ2-2,.,ASRAQDYGELF
TRBV14,TRBJ2-3,.,ASSQDLGKSTDTQY
TRBV2,TRBJ1-6,.,ASSIEDNHNSPLH
TRBV12-3/TRBV12-4,TRBJ1-5,many,ASSLMDSNQPQH
TRBV30,TRBJ1-5,.,AWSFEGNQPQH
TRBV7-9,TRBJ2-7,many,ASSLWPGVTYEQY
TRBV24-1,TRBJ2-1,.,ATSDSALGEQF
TRBV12-3/TRBV12-4,TRBJ1-6,many,ASSRAGTYIH
TRBV27,TRBJ1-1,many,ASSLIGGNTEAF
TRBV29-1,TRBJ2-3,few,SALTDTQY
TRBV30,TRBJ1-3,few,AWSPGRTGNTIY
TRBV7-9,TRBJ2-3,many,ASSLKDTQY
TRBV5-1,TRBJ1-1,.,ASSPFGVGGHGTEAF
TRBV7-9,TRBJ2-1,many,ASSVVIGAGSNEQF
TRBV7-2,TRBJ2-5,.,ASSLNPRAYQETQY
TRBV20-1,TRBJ2-1,once,SASGGWDNEQF
TRBV20-1,TRBJ2-3,.,SAIGPPSTDTQY
TRBV10-3,TRBJ1-2,few,AISESVAGFGYGYT
TRBV3-1,TRBJ1-6,few,ASSQVPVLESPLH
TRBV3-1,TRBJ2-5,few,ASSQDIWDSQETQY
TRBV11-1,TRBJ2-1,few,ASSLVAGGLILSSYNEQF
TRBV20-1,TRBJ2-5,.,SARGAETQY
TRBV5-6,TRBJ2-1,few,ASSPGQHGNEQF
TRBV3-1,TRBJ1-1,few,ASSYDRGRGTEAF
TRBV5-1,TRBJ2-1,.,ASSGGTSGSHEQF
TRBV20-1,TRBJ2-5,.,SADRDRGKETQY
TRBV29-1,TRBJ2-3,many,SVGETDTQY
TRBV30,TRBJ2-3,few,AWSESGTDTQY
TRBV29-1,TRBJ2-5,.,SVRQGQETQY
TRBV7-2,TRBJ2-3,.,ASSLLGSGAQY
TRBV20-1,TRBJ2-2,few,SAHSGGANTGELF
TRBV7-2,TRBJ2-1,few,ASSYRGLATGVYEQF
TRBV29-1,TRBJ1-1,.,SATRTAMNTEAF
TRBV7-2,TRBJ2-1,.,ASSPPGPGGEQF
TRBV5-1,TRBJ1-5,many,ASSLTGTSQPQH